This entry features one T cell receptor (beta chain) sequence. Original processing notes: Counts of nucleated cells, estimated from reference gene primer amplification, were obtained. TCRdb's table, derived via immunoSEQ multiplex PCR, lists solely in-frame clones and lacks some. V and J calls and clone size are as listed in that table; D and trimming were resolved from the DNA. The sample includes 150,000 or so clones, approximately 91% of them seen just once. This sample was taken from a study of blood T cell repertoires in COVID-19. Across the study: The samples span acute and convalescent COVID-19 from the United States, Italy and Spain. T cells, B-cell-depleted T cells, or PBMCs supplied cDNA or gDNA.

The ends lost 3 bases at V and 3 bases at J; junction bases unmatched: 7. CDR3 length: 14 amino acids. CDR1 and CDR2 from the germline V gene are DFQATT and SNEGSKA (reference sequence). Material: peripheral blood. The clonotype comes from a human donor in a cohort sampled during active COVID-19. The chain couples TRBV20-1 to TRBJ1-1; 7 positions agree with TRBD1. In nucleotides, the CDR3 is TGCAGTGCTAGTCGTGAGGGGGCGGACACTGAAGCTTTCTTT. It encodes CSASREGADTEAFF.